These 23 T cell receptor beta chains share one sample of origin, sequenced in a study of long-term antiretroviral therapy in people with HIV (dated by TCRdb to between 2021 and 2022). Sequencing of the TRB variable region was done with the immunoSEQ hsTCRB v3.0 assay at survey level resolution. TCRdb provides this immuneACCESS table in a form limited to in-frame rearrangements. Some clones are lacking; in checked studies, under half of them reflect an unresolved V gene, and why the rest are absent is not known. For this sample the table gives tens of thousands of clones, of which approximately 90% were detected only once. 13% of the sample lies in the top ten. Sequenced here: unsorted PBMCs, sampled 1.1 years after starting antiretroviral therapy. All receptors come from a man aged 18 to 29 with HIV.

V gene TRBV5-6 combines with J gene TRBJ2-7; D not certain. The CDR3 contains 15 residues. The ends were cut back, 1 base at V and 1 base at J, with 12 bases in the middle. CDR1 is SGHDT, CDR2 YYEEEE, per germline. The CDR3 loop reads CASSLPGRWSYEQYF. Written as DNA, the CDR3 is TGTGCCAGCAGCTTGCCCGGACGGTGGTCCTACGAGCAGTACTTC.

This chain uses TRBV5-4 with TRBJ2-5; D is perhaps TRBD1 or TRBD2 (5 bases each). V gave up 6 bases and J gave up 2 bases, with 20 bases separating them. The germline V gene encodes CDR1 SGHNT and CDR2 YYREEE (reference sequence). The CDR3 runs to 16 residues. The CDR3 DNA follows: TGTGCCAGCACTAGATCGCTGCAGGGACCACAAGAGACCCAGTACTTC. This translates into CASTRSLQGPQETQYF. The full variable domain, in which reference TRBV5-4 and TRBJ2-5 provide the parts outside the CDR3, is ETGVTQSPTHLIKTRGQQVTLRCSSQSGHNTVSWYQQALGQGPQFIFQYYREEENGRGNFPPRFSGLQFPNYSSELNVNALELDDSALYLCASTRSLQGPQETQYFGPGTRLLVL.

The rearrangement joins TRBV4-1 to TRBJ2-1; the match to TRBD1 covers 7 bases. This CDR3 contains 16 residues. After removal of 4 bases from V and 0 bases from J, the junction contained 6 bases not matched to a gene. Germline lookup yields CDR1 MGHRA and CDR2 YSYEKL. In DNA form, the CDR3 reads TGCGCCAGCAGCCCTACCAGGGGGAGCTCCTACAATGAGCAGTTCTTC. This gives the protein CASSPTRGSSYNEQFF.

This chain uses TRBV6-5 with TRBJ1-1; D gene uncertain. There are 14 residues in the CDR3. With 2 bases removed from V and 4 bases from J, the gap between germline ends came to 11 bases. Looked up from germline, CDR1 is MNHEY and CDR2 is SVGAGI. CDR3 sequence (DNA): TGTGCCAGCAGTTACAGGGTGTTGGGCACTGAAGCTTTCTTT. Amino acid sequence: CASSYRVLGTEAFF.

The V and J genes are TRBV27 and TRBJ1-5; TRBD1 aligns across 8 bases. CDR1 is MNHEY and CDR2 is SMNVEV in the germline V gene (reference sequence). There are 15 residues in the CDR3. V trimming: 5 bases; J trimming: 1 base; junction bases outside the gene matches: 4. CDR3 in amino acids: CASSVRGRSNQPQHF. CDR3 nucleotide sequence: TGTGCCAGCAGTGTCAGGGGGCGAAGCAATCAGCCCCAGCATTTT.

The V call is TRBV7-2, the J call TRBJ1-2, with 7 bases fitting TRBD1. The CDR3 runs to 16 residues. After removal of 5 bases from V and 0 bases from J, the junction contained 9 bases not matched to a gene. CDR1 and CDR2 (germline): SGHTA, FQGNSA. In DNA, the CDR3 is TGTGCCAGCAGCCCTAAAACAGGGGCCGCTAACTATGGCTACACCTTC. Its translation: CASSPKTGAANYGYTF.

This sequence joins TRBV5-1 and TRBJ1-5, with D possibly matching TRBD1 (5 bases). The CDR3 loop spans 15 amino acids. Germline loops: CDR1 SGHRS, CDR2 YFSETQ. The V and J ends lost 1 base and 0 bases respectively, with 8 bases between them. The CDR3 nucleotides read TGCGCCAGCAGCTTGTTCGGGGCTAGCAATCAGCCCCAGCATTTT. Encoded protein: CASSLFGASNQPQHF. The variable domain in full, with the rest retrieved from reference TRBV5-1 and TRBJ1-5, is KAGVTQTPRYLIKTRGQQVTLSCSPISGHRSVSWYQQTPGQGLQFLFEYFSETQRNKGNFPGRFSGRQFSNSRSEMNVSTLELGDSALYLCASSLFGASNQPQHFGDGTRLSIL.

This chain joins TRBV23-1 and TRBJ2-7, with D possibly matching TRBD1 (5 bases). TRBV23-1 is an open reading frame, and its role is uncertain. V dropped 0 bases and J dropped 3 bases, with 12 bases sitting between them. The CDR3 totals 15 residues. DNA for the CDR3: TGCGCCAGCAGTCAATCAGTTTACAGGAACTACGAGCAGTACTTC. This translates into CASSQSVYRNYEQYF.

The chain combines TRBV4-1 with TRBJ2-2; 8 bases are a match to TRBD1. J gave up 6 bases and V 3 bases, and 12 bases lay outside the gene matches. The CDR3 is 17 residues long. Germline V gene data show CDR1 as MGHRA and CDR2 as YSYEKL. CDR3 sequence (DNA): TGCGCCAGCAGCCACCCGGGGACAGGCAAGGGATCCGGGGAGCTGTTTTTT. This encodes CASSHPGTGKGSGELFF.

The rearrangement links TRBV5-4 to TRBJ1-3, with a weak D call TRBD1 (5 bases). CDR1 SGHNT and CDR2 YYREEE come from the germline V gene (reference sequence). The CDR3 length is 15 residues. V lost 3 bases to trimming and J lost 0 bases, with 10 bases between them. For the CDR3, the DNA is TGTGCCAGCAGCTCCGGGACGGACTCTGGAAACACCATATATTTT. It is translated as CASSSGTDSGNTIYF.

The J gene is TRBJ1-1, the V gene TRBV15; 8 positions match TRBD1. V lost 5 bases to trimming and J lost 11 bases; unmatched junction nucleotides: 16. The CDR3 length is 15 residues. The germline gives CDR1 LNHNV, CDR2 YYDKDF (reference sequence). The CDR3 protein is CATSSGGAGQVRAFF. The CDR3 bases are TGTGCCACCAGCTCCGGGGGTGCGGGACAGGTACGGGCTTTCTTT.

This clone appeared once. CDR3 bases: TGTGCCAGCAGTCGGGACAGGGTGTTAGAGACCCAGTACTTC. It translates to CASSRDRVLETQYF. The chain uses TRBV27 and TRBJ2-5; 9 positions agree with TRBD1. CDR3 size: 14 residues. Trimming took 5 bases from V and 4 from J; bases not matched to a gene: 5. In germline, CDR1 is MNHEY, CDR2 SMNVEV (reference sequence).

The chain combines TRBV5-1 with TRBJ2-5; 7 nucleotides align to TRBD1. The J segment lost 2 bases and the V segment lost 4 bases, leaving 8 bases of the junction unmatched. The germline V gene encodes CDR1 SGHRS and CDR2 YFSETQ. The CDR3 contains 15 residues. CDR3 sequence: CASSALPGQQETQYF. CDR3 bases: TGCGCCAGCAGCGCCCTACCGGGACAGCAAGAGACCCAGTACTTC.

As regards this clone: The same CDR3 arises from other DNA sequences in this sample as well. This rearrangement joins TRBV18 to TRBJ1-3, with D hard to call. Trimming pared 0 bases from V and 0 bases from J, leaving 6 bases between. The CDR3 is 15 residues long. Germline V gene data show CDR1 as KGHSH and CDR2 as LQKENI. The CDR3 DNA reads TGTGCCAGCTCACCACCAGGCAACTCTGGAAACACCATATATTTT. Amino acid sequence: CASSPPGNSGNTIYF.

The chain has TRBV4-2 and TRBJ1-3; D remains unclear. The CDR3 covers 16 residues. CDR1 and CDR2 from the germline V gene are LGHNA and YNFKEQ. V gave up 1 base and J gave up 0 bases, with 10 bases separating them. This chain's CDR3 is CASSQAAGVSGNTIYF. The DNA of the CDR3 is TGTGCCAGCAGCCAAGCGGCAGGCGTCTCTGGAAACACCATATATTTT.

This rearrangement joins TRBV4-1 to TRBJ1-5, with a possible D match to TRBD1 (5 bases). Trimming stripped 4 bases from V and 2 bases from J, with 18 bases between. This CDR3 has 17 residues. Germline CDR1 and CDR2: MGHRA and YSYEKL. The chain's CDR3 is CASSRPKIREGNQPQHF. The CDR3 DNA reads TGCGCCAGCAGCCGCCCGAAAATCAGGGAGGGCAATCAGCCCCAGCATTTT.

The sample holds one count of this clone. The CDR3, as DNA: TGTGCCTGGAGTGTAGGAGGGCCGGCCGGGGAGCTGTTTTTT. It encodes CAWSVGGPAGELFF. The chain links TRBV30 to TRBJ2-2, with TRBD2 as a possible D gene (6 bases). This CDR3 contains 14 residues. Trimming left V 0 bases short and J 6 bases short, with 11 bases between. CDR1 is GTSNPN, CDR2 SVGIG, per germline (reference sequence).

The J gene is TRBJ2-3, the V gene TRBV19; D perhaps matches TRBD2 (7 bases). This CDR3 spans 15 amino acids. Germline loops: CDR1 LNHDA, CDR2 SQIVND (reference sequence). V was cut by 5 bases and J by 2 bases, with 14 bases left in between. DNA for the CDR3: TGTGCCAGTAGTTGGGGGCGGGGGCCCACAGATACGCAGTATTTT. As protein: CASSWGRGPTDTQYF.

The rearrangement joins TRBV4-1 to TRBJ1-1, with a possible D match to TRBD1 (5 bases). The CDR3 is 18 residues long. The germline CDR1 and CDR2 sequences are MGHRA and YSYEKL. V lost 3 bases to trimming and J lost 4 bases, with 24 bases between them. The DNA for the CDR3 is TGCGCCAGCAGCCATGACCGGGGCGGAGGGAACGGAGGCACTGAAGCTTTCTTT. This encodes CASSHDRGGGNGGTEAFF.

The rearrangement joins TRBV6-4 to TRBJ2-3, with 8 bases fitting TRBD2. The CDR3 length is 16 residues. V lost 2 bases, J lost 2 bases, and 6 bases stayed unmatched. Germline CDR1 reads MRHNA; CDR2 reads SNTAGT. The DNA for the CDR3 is TGTGCCAGCAGTGACACCCCCGGGGGGGCCACAGATACGCAGTATTTT. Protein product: CASSDTPGGATDTQYF.

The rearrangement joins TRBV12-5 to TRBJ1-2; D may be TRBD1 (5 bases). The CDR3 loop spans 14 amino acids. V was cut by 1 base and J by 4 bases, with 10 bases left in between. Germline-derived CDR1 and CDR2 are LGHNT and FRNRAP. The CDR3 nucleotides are TGTGCTAGTGGTTTGGGACGGGACCTCTATGGCTACACCTTC. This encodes CASGLGRDLYGYTF. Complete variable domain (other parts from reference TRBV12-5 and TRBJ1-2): DARVTQTPRHKVTEMGQEVTMRCQPILGHNTVFWYRQTMMQGLELLAYFRNRAPLDDSGMPKDRFSAEMPDATLATLKIQPSEPRDSAVYFCASGLGRDLYGYTFGSGTRLTVV.

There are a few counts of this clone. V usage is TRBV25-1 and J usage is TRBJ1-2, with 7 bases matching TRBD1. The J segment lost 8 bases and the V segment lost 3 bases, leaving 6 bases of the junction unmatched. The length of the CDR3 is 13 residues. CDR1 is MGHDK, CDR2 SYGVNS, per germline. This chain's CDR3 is CASSDDRAGGYTF. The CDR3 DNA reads TGTGCCAGCAGTGATGACAGGGCTGGGGGCTACACCTTC.

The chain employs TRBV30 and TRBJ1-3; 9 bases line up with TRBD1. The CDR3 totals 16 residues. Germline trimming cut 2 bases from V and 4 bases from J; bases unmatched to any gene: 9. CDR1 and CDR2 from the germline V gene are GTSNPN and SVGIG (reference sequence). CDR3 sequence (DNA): TGTGCCTGGAGTCAGTGGGACAGGGAACTAGGAAACACCATATATTTT. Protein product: CAWSQWDRELGNTIYF.